This entry lists 31 T cell receptor beta chains sequenced from one sample in a study of CD8 T cells in ankylosing spondylitis (dated by TCRdb to 2017 to 2019). The library relied on 5' RACE. The instrument was an Illumina HiSeq 2500. Starting from the raw public reads, TCRdb applied fastp trimming at Q25, assembled clones with MiXCR and retained in-frame beta chains. Entries that share a CDR3 protein sequence are merged under the most common genes and DNA. This sample has approximately 200,000 distinct CDR3 sequences in its table, and roughly 12% of those were observed once. 16% of the sample is taken by the ten largest. Sequenced sample: blood, either unsorted or a sorted T cell fraction (not recorded which). The receptors here all came from a male donor with ankylosing spondylitis or in good health (not recorded which).

This clonotype has only a few counts. In DNA, the CDR3 is TGTGCCAGCAACCTACAGGGGCACACTGAAGCTTTCTTT. It specifies CASNLQGHTEAFF. The chain is built from TRBV12-3 or TRBV12-4 and TRBJ1-1, with TRBD1 matching over 7 bases. This CDR3 has 13 amino acids. V was pared by 7 bases and J by 3 bases, with 5 bases of the junction left unmatched.

This clonotype was picked up many times. The CDR3 region has the DNA TGCGCCAGCAGCCAAGTATCGGGGGGAGAGACCCAGTACTTC. Translated: CASSQVSGGETQYF. The rearrangement uses TRBV4-1 and TRBJ2-5, with 7 bases matching TRBD2. Germline CDR1 reads MGHRA; CDR2 reads YSYEKL. V gave up 1 base and J gave up 4 bases; unmatched junction bases: 3. The CDR3 loop spans 14 amino acids.

Only a few counts were recorded for this clonotype. V is TRBV12-3 or TRBV12-4 and J is TRBJ1-1; D uncertain. Trimming removed 1 base from V and 5 bases from J, with 11 bases in between. The CDR3 consists of 14 residues. CDR3 DNA sequence: TGTGCCAGCAGTTTAGGGAGCGGGAGTACTGAAGCTTTCTTT. Protein product: CASSLGSGSTEAFF.

This clonotype was seen a handful of times. The chain employs TRBV29-1 and TRBJ2-1; D is tentatively TRBD1 or TRBD2 (5 bases each). V gave up 5 bases and J gave up 7 bases, with 30 bases separating them. The CDR3 covers 18 residues. Germline assignment: CDR1 SQVTM and CDR2 ANQGSEA. In nucleotides, the CDR3 is TGCAGCGTTCCGTACCTAACCCCGGGACCACTATTTTGGAATGAGCAGTTCTTC. It translates to CSVPYLTPGPLFWNEQFF.

This clonotype was seen a handful of times. This sequence joins TRBV6-1 and TRBJ2-5; the D call may be TRBD1 or TRBD2 (5 bases each). Germline V CDR1 and CDR2: MNHNS, SASEGT. The germline V and J ends were trimmed by 8 bases and 1 base, with 11 bases remaining between them. The CDR3 has 13 residues. The CDR3 sequence: CASRGASQETQYF. In nucleotides, the CDR3 is TGTGCCAGCCGAGGGGCGTCCCAAGAGACCCAGTACTTC.

This chain connects TRBV2 to TRBJ2-1; D gene unclear. The CDR3 sequence is 15 residues long. The germline V and J ends were trimmed by 0 bases and 8 bases, with 14 bases remaining between them. Germline CDR1 reads SNHLY; CDR2 reads FYNNEI. This CDR3 is CASSEAGQAFDEQFF. The CDR3 DNA follows: TGTGCCAGCAGTGAAGCCGGTCAGGCGTTCGATGAGCAGTTCTTC. Based on the CDR3 plus reference TRBV2 and TRBJ2-1, the full variable domain is EPEVTQTPSHQVTQMGQEVILRCVPISNHLYFYWYRQILGQKVEFLVSFYNNEISEKSEIFDDQFSVERPDGSNFTLKIRSTKLEDSAMYFCASSEAGQAFDEQFFGPGTRLTVL.

In this sample, this clonotype turned up a few times. This chain links TRBV12-3 or TRBV12-4 with TRBJ2-5; TRBD1 or TRBD2 may be the D gene (6 bases each). Between the trimmed V and J ends, which lost 3 bases and 4 bases, there was a span of 12 bases. The CDR3 covers 14 residues. The CDR3 DNA reads as TGTGCCAGCAGTTTGGGGGGCGCGGGAGAGACCCAGTACTTC. Amino acid sequence: CASSLGGAGETQYF.

This clonotype was found many times. The chain employs TRBV10-3 and TRBJ1-5; the D gene is possibly TRBD1 (5 bases). The V end was cut by 7 bases, the J end by 5 bases, with 21 bases between. The CDR3 has 16 amino acids. In germline, CDR1 is ENHRY, CDR2 SYGVKD. The CDR3 is CAITLRVAGWYQPQHF. For the CDR3, the DNA is TGTGCCATCACCTTAAGGGTGGCAGGGTGGTATCAGCCCCAGCATTTT.

This clonotype occurred once. This chain uses TRBV23-1 with TRBJ2-1, with a possible D match to TRBD1 (7 bases). TRBV23-1 is known as an ORF, though its function is uncertain. The CDR3 totals 18 residues. Between the trimmed V and J ends, which lost 0 bases and 0 bases, there was a span of 15 bases. The CDR3 DNA reads TGCGCCAGCAGTCAATCGAGGCGACAGGGAGGCTCCTACAATGAGCAGTTCTTC. Its protein product is CASSQSRRQGGSYNEQFF.

The chain couples TRBV7-9 to TRBJ2-1; 9 nucleotides match TRBD2. The CDR3 is made up of 15 amino acids. Germline CDR1 reads SEHNR; CDR2 reads FQNEAQ (reference sequence). J gave up 6 bases and V 5 bases, and 8 bases lay outside the gene matches. The CDR3 region is CASSRPGLASNEQFF. CDR3 bases: TGTGCCAGCAGCCGTCCGGGACTAGCTAGCAATGAGCAGTTCTTC.

This clonotype turned up a few times. This chain connects TRBV27 to TRBJ2-4; weak D call: TRBD2 (6 bases). V lost 5 bases and J lost 8, with 13 bases in between. The CDR3 length is 13 residues. Per germline, CDR1 MNHEY and CDR2 SMNVEV (reference sequence). CDR3 sequence reads: CASSAGSGDIQYF. The DNA for the CDR3 is TGTGCCAGCAGTGCGGGGTCTGGGGACATTCAGTACTTC.

The V call is TRBV4-2, the J call TRBJ1-3; no definite D call. V was pared by 2 bases and J by 2 bases, with 10 bases between. CDR1 and CDR2 from the germline V gene are LGHNA and YNFKEQ. The CDR3 runs 15 residues. In DNA form, the CDR3 reads TGTGCCAGCAGCCAAACTAACAGTGCTGGAAACACCATATATTTT. Translation gives CASSQTNSAGNTIYF.

This clonotype was counted between two and nine times. V gene TRBV30 combines with J gene TRBJ2-2; the D is unclear. There are 13 residues in the CDR3. The germline CDR1 and CDR2 sequences are GTSNPN and SVGIG (reference sequence). The germline V and J ends were trimmed by 0 bases and 1 base, with 3 bases remaining between them. The CDR3 DNA is TGTGCCTGGAGTGTAATGAACACCGGGGAGCTGTTTTTT. It yields the protein CAWSVMNTGELFF. The whole variable domain, remainder taken from reference TRBV30 and TRBJ2-2, is SQTIHQWPATLVQPVGSPLSLECTVEGTSNPNLYWYRQAAGRGLQLLFYSVGIGQISSEVPQNLSASRPQDRQFILSSKKLLLSDSGFYLCAWSVMNTGELFFGEGSRLTVL.

The rearrangement joins TRBV5-1 to TRBJ1-1; D not resolved. The CDR3 runs to 15 residues. V shed 1 base and J shed 1 base, with 11 bases lying between them. Germline V lookup: CDR1 SGHRS, CDR2 YFSETQ. In nucleotides, the CDR3 is TGCGCCAGCAGCTTGACCCCGGGCGGGAACACTGAAGCTTTCTTT. Translated: CASSLTPGGNTEAFF.

This sequence joins TRBV4-1 and TRBJ2-1; D not resolved. The germline V and J ends were trimmed by 1 base and 3 bases, with 4 bases remaining between them. Germline CDR1 reads MGHRA; CDR2 reads YSYEKL. The CDR3 extends over 13 amino acids. The CDR3 DNA is TGCGCCAGCAGCCAAGGAGTCTACAATGAGCAGTTCTTC. Translation: CASSQGVYNEQFF.

The chain combines TRBV7-8 with TRBJ2-7; no definite D call. The germline V gene has CDR1 SGHVS and CDR2 FQNEAQ. V shed 0 bases and J shed 7 bases, with 10 bases lying between them. The CDR3 has 13 residues. CDR3 in amino acids: CASSLASVDEQYF. As DNA, the CDR3 is TGTGCCAGCAGCTTAGCGTCAGTAGATGAGCAGTACTTC.

The chain has TRBV21-1 and TRBJ2-7; the D call TRBD2 from the table was never checked on the DNA. TRBV21-1 is classified as a pseudogene. CDR3 size: 15 residues. CDR3 coding DNA: TGTGCCAGCAGCACCTTCCTCCTTGAGACCTACGAGCAGTACTTC. It is translated as CASSTFLLETYEQYF.

The rearrangement joins TRBV7-8 to TRBJ1-5, with D maybe TRBD1 (5 bases). The V gene lost 2 bases and the J gene lost 2 bases, with 13 bases spanning the gap. CDR1 and CDR2 (germline): SGHVS, FQNEAQ. The CDR3 length is 16 residues. The CDR3 sequence: CASSLIGRDRNQPQHF. The CDR3, as DNA: TGTGCCAGCAGCTTAATAGGCAGGGACCGCAATCAGCCCCAGCATTTT.

This clonotype was found a few times. The chain joins TRBV4-2 to TRBJ2-2; D remains unclear. Germline CDR1 LGHNA, CDR2 YNFKEQ. The CDR3 runs 13 residues. V lost 0 bases and J lost 8, with 7 bases in between. For the CDR3, the DNA is TGTGCCAGCAGCCAAGAGTTGGAGGGGGAGCTGTTTTTT. Translating it yields CASSQELEGELFF.

This clonotype was seen only a few times. This rearrangement joins TRBV5-1 to TRBJ1-1; 10 bases map to TRBD1. Germline trimming cut 4 bases from V and 0 bases from J; bases unmatched to any gene: 6. This CDR3 contains 16 residues. In germline, CDR1 is SGHRS, CDR2 YFSETQ. The CDR3 bases are TGCGCCAGCAGCCGGGGGACAGGGGCCGTGAACACTGAAGCTTTCTTT. Translating gives CASSRGTGAVNTEAFF.

The sample holds a few counts of this clonotype. For the CDR3, the DNA is TGTGCCAGCAGCTTAGTTGTCGCAGGGGTGGACGAGCAGTACTTC. Translated: CASSLVVAGVDEQYF. V is TRBV7-9 and J is TRBJ2-7, with D possibly being TRBD1 (6 bases). This CDR3 has 15 residues. Germline values: CDR1 SEHNR, CDR2 FQNEAQ (reference sequence). V lost 1 base to trimming and J lost 5 bases, with 15 bases between them.

The rearrangement uses TRBV5-8 and TRBJ2-1; 7 bases map to TRBD1. CDR1 and CDR2 (germline): SGHTS, YDEGEE. The CDR3 sequence is 19 residues long. Germline trimming cut 4 bases from V and 3 bases from J; bases unmatched to any gene: 19. The chain's CDR3 is CASSIGSLGTAYFYNEQFF. For the CDR3, the DNA is TGTGCCAGCAGCATAGGGTCTCTCGGGACAGCTTACTTCTACAATGAGCAGTTCTTC.

This clonotype appeared a few times. The V call is TRBV29-1, the J call TRBJ2-7, with a possible D match to TRBD2 (6 bases). The V end was cut by 4 bases, the J end by 4 bases, with 14 bases between. In germline, CDR1 is SQVTM, CDR2 ANQGSEA. The length of the CDR3 is 13 residues. CDR3 sequence reads: CSVVTRERYEQYF. CDR3 DNA sequence: TGCAGCGTTGTTACACGGGAGAGGTACGAGCAGTACTTC.

The rearrangement joins TRBV20-1 to TRBJ2-1; D ambiguous. Trimming pared 6 bases from V and 5 bases from J, leaving 8 bases between. Germline assignment: CDR1 DFQATT and CDR2 SNEGSKA (reference sequence). The CDR3 has 11 residues. CDR3 sequence: CSAVINNEQFF. In nucleotides, the CDR3 is TGCAGTGCGGTAATTAACAATGAGCAGTTCTTC.

The table lists this clonotype with many counts. The chain uses TRBV7-9 and TRBJ2-7; the D is unclear. The CDR3 length is 13 residues. V was pared by 0 bases and J by 4 bases, with 7 bases between. CDR1 SEHNR and CDR2 FQNEAQ come from the germline V gene (reference sequence). The CDR3 nucleotides are TGTGCCAGCAGCTTAGCAGGGCCTTACGAGCAGTACTTC. Residues: CASSLAGPYEQYF.

The chain uses TRBV12-3 or TRBV12-4 and TRBJ1-2; TRBD1 agrees at 7 bases. This CDR3 has 12 residues. V shed 6 bases and J 6 bases; nucleotides not matched to a gene: 4. The CDR3 reads CASRWQGDGYTF. CDR3 sequence (DNA): TGTGCCAGCAGGTGGCAGGGGGATGGCTACACCTTC.

This clonotype has only a few counts. The chain couples TRBV5-1 to TRBJ2-3; TRBD2 aligns across 9 bases. The CDR3 covers 14 residues. CDR1 and CDR2 from the germline V gene are SGHRS and YFSETQ. V lost 4 bases to trimming and J lost 6 bases; unmatched junction nucleotides: 6. The CDR3 spells CASSPWTSADTQYF. CDR3 DNA sequence: TGCGCCAGCAGCCCCTGGACTAGCGCGGATACGCAGTATTTT.

The V call is TRBV2, the J call TRBJ2-2, with 9 bases matching TRBD1. The trim removed 3 bases at V and 0 bases at J, leaving 5 bases unmatched. Looked up from germline, CDR1 is SNHLY and CDR2 is FYNNEI. The CDR3 extends over 17 amino acids. The CDR3 region has the DNA TGTGCCAGCAGTGACGGGACAGGGTCCGCGAACACCGGGGAGCTGTTTTTT. Translation: CASSDGTGSANTGELFF.

This clonotype was picked up many times. The chain recombines TRBV5-1 with TRBJ2-7, with D hard to call. The CDR3 spans 14 residues. CDR1 SGHRS and CDR2 YFSETQ come from the germline V gene. V dropped 1 base and J dropped 0 bases, with 8 bases sitting between them. As DNA, the CDR3 is TGCGCCAGCAGCTTGAAGGACGGCTCCTACGAGCAGTACTTC. Translation: CASSLKDGSYEQYF.

This clonotype was recorded a few times. V usage is TRBV15 and J usage is TRBJ2-1; TRBD1 matches 7 bases. The germline V gene has CDR1 LNHNV and CDR2 YYDKDF (reference sequence). J lost 5 bases, V lost 5 bases, and 12 bases had no gene match. The length of the CDR3 is 16 residues. The DNA of the CDR3 is TGTGCCACCAGCCGAGTCCCGGGACAGCCTAACAATGAGCAGTTCTTC. It codes for CATSRVPGQPNNEQFF.

The V and J genes are TRBV12-3 or TRBV12-4 and TRBJ1-1; a possible D gene is TRBD1 (5 bases). The length of the CDR3 is 14 residues. The germline V and J ends were trimmed by 4 bases and 0 bases, with 9 bases remaining between them. The CDR3 reads CASSSLGVNTEAFF. The CDR3 DNA sequence: TGTGCCAGCAGTTCGCTAGGGGTGAACACTGAAGCTTTCTTT.